The 15 T cell receptor beta chains in this list originate from one sample, sequenced in a study of blood T cell repertoires in COVID-19. Sequencing was performed with immunoSEQ multiplex PCR; in TCRdb, only in-frame clones are kept and a portion is missing. This table holds fewer than 350,000 clones, less than 85% found once. The source material was PBMCs or T cells enriched from blood (not recorded which). The receptor set was obtained from a woman in her twenties or thirties who had been exposed to COVID-19.

This clone was picked up one time. This chain uses TRBV27 with TRBJ2-5, with 10 bases that match TRBD2. Germline CDR1 is MNHEY and CDR2 is SMNVEV (reference sequence). The CDR3 runs to 14 residues. V was pared by 6 bases and J by 1 base, with 2 bases of the junction left unmatched. The CDR3 here is CASRGLAVQETQYF. CDR3 nucleotide sequence: TGTGCCAGCAGAGGACTAGCGGTCCAAGAGACCCAGTACTTC.

The chain uses TRBV5-6 and TRBJ2-7; the match to TRBD2 covers 8 bases. The CDR3 is 15 residues long. Germline values: CDR1 SGHDT, CDR2 YYEEEE. Losses at the gene ends were 4 bases for V and 2 bases for J; bases not matched to a gene: 8. For the CDR3, the DNA is TGTGCCAGCAGCCCAATTAGCGGGGCCACCTACGAGCAGTACTTC. Amino acid sequence: CASSPISGATYEQYF. The full variable domain, rest sourced from reference TRBV5-6 and TRBJ2-7, is DAGVTQSPTHLIKTRGQQVTLRCSPKSGHDTVSWYQQALGQGPQFIFQYYEEEERQRGNFPDRFSGHQFPNYSSELNVNALLLGDSALYLCASSPISGATYEQYFGPGTRLTVT.

This chain uses TRBV19 with TRBJ2-1; the match to TRBD1 covers 9 bases. The CDR3 consists of 14 residues. V gave up 7 bases and J gave up 5 bases; unmatched junction bases: 6. CDR1 is LNHDA and CDR2 is SQIVND in the germline V gene (reference sequence). Written as DNA, the CDR3 is TGTGCCAGTACCCCGGGACAGGGAAACAATGAGCAGTTCTTC. It specifies CASTPGQGNNEQFF.

This clone is a singleton in its sample. The chain has TRBV7-9 and TRBJ1-5, with D maybe TRBD1 (6 bases). V was pared by 5 bases and J by 0 bases, with 14 bases between. CDR3 size: 16 residues. Germline CDR1 reads SEHNR; CDR2 reads FQNEAQ (reference sequence). The CDR3 nucleotides are TGTGCCAGCAGCCTAACAAACAGGGATAGCAATCAGCCCCAGCATTTT. Its translation is CASSLTNRDSNQPQHF.

Worth noting for this clone: Within the sample, other DNA sequences also encode this same CDR3. The chain recombines TRBV30 with TRBJ1-6; 9 bases are shared with TRBD1. This CDR3 has 14 residues. Looked up from germline, CDR1 is GTSNPN and CDR2 is SVGIG (reference sequence). V lost 1 base and J lost 9; bases outside the gene matches: 4. The CDR3 DNA reads TGTGCCTGGAGTGAGGGACAGGGCGGTTCACCCCTCCACTTT. Translation: CAWSEGQGGSPLHF.

A word on this clone: Other DNA sequences in the same sample also yield this CDR3. This chain connects TRBV28 to TRBJ1-1; possibly TRBD1 for D (6 bases). In germline, CDR1 is MDHEN, CDR2 SYDVKM. V shed 3 bases and J shed 0 bases, with 8 bases lying between them. The CDR3 is made up of 14 amino acids. The chain's CDR3 is CASSFRGMNTEAFF. In DNA, the CDR3 is TGTGCCAGCAGTTTCAGGGGTATGAACACTGAAGCTTTCTTT.

The rearrangement joins TRBV6-5 to TRBJ1-5, with 9 bases matching TRBD1. CDR3 size: 15 residues. The V segment lost 4 bases and the J segment 3 bases; nucleotides outside the gene matches: 4. CDR1 is MNHEY, CDR2 SVGAGI, per germline. The CDR3 DNA sequence: TGTGCCAGCAGTTCTACAGGGGGCGTCAATCAGCCCCAGCATTTT. Translating it yields CASSSTGGVNQPQHF.

The V and J genes are TRBV7-2 and TRBJ2-2, with 8 bases identical to TRBD2. The germline V gene encodes CDR1 SGHTA and CDR2 FQGNSA. This CDR3 has 14 residues. The junction had 2 bases not matched to a gene; V was cut back by 6 bases and J by 2 bases. The CDR3: CASRLAGNTGELFF. Here the CDR3 DNA reads TGTGCCAGCAGGCTAGCGGGTAACACCGGGGAGCTGTTTTTT. The full variable domain, in which reference TRBV7-2 and TRBJ2-2 provide the parts outside the CDR3, is GAGVSQSPSNKVTEKGKDVELRCDPISGHTALYWYRQSLGQGLEFLIYFQGNSAPDKSGLPSDRFSAERTGGSVSTLTIQRTQQEDSAVYLCASRLAGNTGELFFGEGSRLTVL.

This clone was observed a handful of times. This chain links TRBV7-9 with TRBJ1-5; TRBD1 might be the D (6 bases). V was clipped by 5 bases and J by 5 bases, with 13 bases between them. The CDR3 is 14 amino acids. Per the germline V gene, CDR1 is SEHNR and CDR2 is FQNEAQ (reference sequence). CDR3 residues: CASSPVQGHQPQHF. The CDR3 DNA is TGTGCCAGCAGCCCGGTACAGGGTCATCAGCCCCAGCATTTT.

V usage is TRBV28 and J usage is TRBJ1-1, with 7 bases aligning to TRBD1. V shed 9 bases and J 6 bases; nucleotides not matched to a gene: 10. Germline-derived CDR1 and CDR2 are MDHEN and SYDVKM. This CDR3 is 13 amino acids long. Here the CDR3 reads CASPTGKDAEAFF. CDR3 bases: TGTGCCAGTCCGACAGGGAAAGACGCTGAAGCTTTCTTT.

The rearrangement uses TRBV7-6 and TRBJ2-1, with 13 positions matching TRBD2. From germline, CDR1 is SGHVS and CDR2 FNYEAQ. The junction had 7 bases not matched to a gene; V was cut back by 4 bases and J by 7 bases. This CDR3 has 16 residues. CDR3 sequence: CASSSRTSGGSNEQFF. For the CDR3, the DNA is TGTGCCAGCAGCTCCCGGACTAGCGGGGGTTCTAATGAGCAGTTCTTC.

A single count supports this clone. The chain joins TRBV3-1 (or the pseudogene TRBV3-2) to TRBJ1-1; D is possibly TRBD1 (5 bases). CDR3 length: 13 amino acids. The V gene lost 2 bases and the J gene lost 7 bases, with 11 bases spanning the gap. Germline lookup yields CDR1 LGHDT and CDR2 YNNKEL (reference sequence). CDR3: CASSQSEGLEAFF. The CDR3 DNA reads TGTGCCAGCAGCCAATCGGAGGGACTTGAAGCTTTCTTT.

This clone showed up just once. The chain couples TRBV28 to TRBJ2-7; tentative D call: TRBD2 (6 bases). V lost 7 bases and J 2 bases, leaving 33 bases between the germline ends. The CDR3 length is 20 residues. From germline, CDR1 is MDHEN and CDR2 SYDVKM. The CDR3 protein is CASIPEMRLVWKFLPYEQYF. Written as DNA, the CDR3 is TGTGCCAGCATTCCCGAGATGAGACTAGTTTGGAAGTTTCTCCCCTACGAGCAGTACTTC.

DNA of the CDR3: TGTGCCAGCAGCCTTCGGACAGGGGGAGGACCCCTCCACTTT. Translating it yields CASSLRTGGGPLHF. This rearrangement joins TRBV6-2 or TRBV6-3 to TRBJ1-6, with 10 bases aligning to TRBD1. Germline assignment: CDR1 MNHEY and CDR2 SVGEGT. This CDR3 is built from 14 residues. V shed 6 bases, J shed 12 bases, and the junction held 8 bases outside the gene matches.

In DNA, the CDR3 is TGTGCCAGCAGCCGGGTCCGCTCTAATGAAAAACTGTTTTTT. It yields the protein CASSRVRSNEKLFF. The rearrangement uses TRBV7-9 and TRBJ1-4; D is undetermined. This CDR3 has 14 amino acids. From germline, CDR1 is SEHNR and CDR2 FQNEAQ (reference sequence). Trimming shortened V by 5 bases and J by 3 bases, and 10 bases separated the two germline ends.